In its sample, the clone carrying this T cell receptor beta chain was seen once. The entry originates in a study of blood T cell repertoires in COVID-19. The CDR3 spans 15 residues. The germline V gene encodes CDR1 SGHNT and CDR2 YYREEE (reference sequence). V was pared by 4 bases and J by 4 bases, with 7 bases of the junction left unmatched. The repertoire was sequenced with immunoSEQ multiplex PCR; TCRdb's copy has only in-frame clones and lacks some. The sample lists about 180,000 clones; 70% to 90% were seen once. The clonotype was recovered from a man in his sixties with acute or convalescent COVID-19. What was sequenced was peripheral blood. The V gene is TRBV5-4, the J gene TRBJ2-3; 9 nucleotides line up with TRBD1. The CDR3 sequence is CASSPQGAGADTQYF. The CDR3 region has the DNA TGTGCCAGCAGCCCACAGGGGGCCGGGGCAGATACGCAGTATTTT.